The clone carrying this TCR beta chain has a handful of counts. Its antigen is currently unknown. Trimming cost V 6 bases and J 1 base; bases outside gene matches: 5. CDR3 length: 13 amino acids. The germline gives CDR1 DFQATT, CDR2 SNEGSKA (reference sequence). TCRdb recomputed calls from the RT-PCR reads with MiXCR, one row per CDR3 protein. The sample carries about half a million distinct CDR3 sequences, 11% recorded once. The data were obtained in a study of response to subunit inactivated influenza vaccine. Whole-study findings and limits: It was suggested by the authors that few new T cells are recruited by each seasonal influenza vaccination.

J is TRBJ1-1 and V is TRBV20-1, with 7 positions matching TRBD1. Source: PBMCs from blood, taken roughly 6 weeks after vaccination. The clonotype was recovered from a man aged 50 to 59 who received an inactivated influenza vaccine. For the CDR3, the DNA is TGCAGTGCGGCAGGGGGAGGGAACACTGAAGCTTTCTTT. As protein: CSAAGGGNTEAFF.